These 11 T cell receptor beta chains share one sample of origin, sequenced in a study of blood T cell repertoires in COVID-19. The assay was immunoSEQ multiplex PCR, and TCRdb's table has in-frame clones only and misses some. The sample holds over 100,000 clones; 70% to 90% are singletons and the top ten take less than 1.5%. Sequencing was carried out using peripheral blood. Source of these receptors: a man aged 35 to 55 with acute or convalescent COVID-19.

This chain joins TRBV28 and TRBJ2-2; a possible D gene is TRBD2 (5 bases). CDR1 and CDR2 (germline): MDHEN, SYDVKM. V was clipped by 1 base and J by 11 bases, with 8 bases between them. The CDR3 totals 12 residues. DNA of the CDR3: TGTGCCAGCAGTTTATCTCGGGGTGAGCTGTTTTTT. It is translated as CASSLSRGELFF. Filled out from reference TRBV28 and TRBJ2-2, the complete variable domain reads DVKVTQSSRYLVKRTGEKVFLECVQDMDHENMFWYRQDPGLGLRLIYFSYDVKMKEKGDIPEGYSVSREKKERFSLILESASTNQTSMYLCASSLSRGELFFGEGSRLTVL.

V and J are TRBV5-1 and TRBJ2-5; TRBD2 might be the D (5 bases). The V and J ends lost 5 bases and 4 bases respectively, with 18 bases between them. CDR1 is SGHRS and CDR2 is YFSETQ in the germline V gene. The CDR3 contains 15 residues. The CDR3: CASRRGSGEGETQYF. The CDR3 DNA reads TGCGCCAGCAGACGCGGGTCCGGGGAAGGAGAGACCCAGTACTTC.

The chain uses TRBV7-3 and TRBJ2-7; 10 bases align to TRBD1. The junction had 15 bases not matched to a gene; V was cut back by 2 bases and J by 5 bases. Germline V CDR1 and CDR2: SGHTA, FQGTGA. The CDR3 has 18 residues. Here the CDR3 reads CASSLVGRTGTGENEQYF. Here the CDR3 DNA reads TGTGCCAGCAGCTTAGTTGGACGAACCGGGACAGGGGAAAACGAGCAGTACTTC.

This clone was picked up one time. The chain has TRBV7-8 and TRBJ1-5; tentative D call: TRBD1 (6 bases). The CDR3 sequence is 17 residues long. CDR1 is SGHVS and CDR2 is FQNEAQ in the germline V gene. Trimming took off 4 bases at V and 1 base at J, with 17 bases between the two ends. DNA for the CDR3: TGTGCCAGCAGCTCGGACGGGACACGGGGAAGCAATCAGCCCCAGCATTTT. Translating gives CASSSDGTRGSNQPQHF.

The CDR3 region is CASSPGDRDQDTQYF. The CDR3 DNA reads as TGCGCCAGCAGTCCCGGAGACAGGGATCAAGATACGCAGTATTTT. This sequence joins TRBV5-1 and TRBJ2-3; 7 nucleotides line up with TRBD1. The junction had 11 bases not matched to a gene; V was cut back by 5 bases and J by 5 bases. Germline assignment: CDR1 SGHRS and CDR2 YFSETQ. The CDR3 is made up of 15 amino acids.

V and J are TRBV6-5 and TRBJ2-2, with D possibly matching TRBD2 (5 bases). The germline V gene has CDR1 MNHEY and CDR2 SVGAGI. The CDR3 contains 12 residues. Trimming removed 5 bases at V and 4 bases at J, with 5 bases between. Here the CDR3 reads CASSTSTGELFF. CDR3 coding DNA: TGTGCCAGCAGTACTAGCACCGGGGAGCTGTTTTTT.

The rearrangement links TRBV12-3 or TRBV12-4 to TRBJ1-1; D not resolved. Trimming took off 2 bases at V and 1 base at J, with 5 bases between the two ends. This CDR3 contains 13 residues. CDR3 bases: TGTGCCAGCAGTTTAAATAAGAACACTGAAGCTTTCTTT. It yields the protein CASSLNKNTEAFF.

The rearrangement uses TRBV21-1 and TRBJ1-2; the table calls TRBD1, which could not be checked here. TRBV21-1 counts as a pseudogene. This CDR3 region has 14 residues. CDR3 in amino acids: CASSKMDREEGYTF. The CDR3, as DNA: TGTGCCAGCAGCAAAATGGACAGGGAGGAAGGCTACACCTTC.

This clone was counted a few times. V and J are TRBV3-1 (or the pseudogene TRBV3-2) and TRBJ1-3, with D uncertain. Per germline, CDR1 LGHDT and CDR2 YNNKEL (reference sequence). This CDR3 spans 13 amino acids. V lost 8 bases and J lost 0, with 8 bases in between. CDR3 sequence reads: CASGPYSGNTIYF. The CDR3 region has the DNA TGTGCCAGCGGGCCCTACTCTGGAAACACCATATATTTT.

This chain uses TRBV27 with TRBJ1-2, with a possible D match to TRBD1 (5 bases). The CDR3 runs 13 residues. Deletions cut 2 bases from V and 4 bases from J, with 8 bases between. Germline V gene sequence: CDR1 MNHEY, CDR2 SMNVEV (reference sequence). The CDR3 DNA is TGTGCCAGCAGTTTACAGGGTGGCTATGGCTACACCTTC. Translated, it gives CASSLQGGYGYTF.

V is TRBV11-2 and J is TRBJ2-5, with 14 nucleotides matching TRBD2. The V and J ends lost 5 bases and 4 bases, in that order; junction bases with no gene match: 9. The CDR3 length is 17 residues. Germline CDR1 reads SGHAT; CDR2 reads FQNNGV. The DNA of the CDR3 is TGTGCCAGCAGCGCCAGGACTAGCGGGGGGCTAGGAGAGACCCAGTACTTC. Translation gives CASSARTSGGLGETQYF.